This T cell receptor (beta chain) emerged from a study of cytomegalovirus exposure and HLA in healthy donors. Study-wide points: When analyzed later, the rates of TCR association showed variation by HLA locus, with DRB1 the most and HLA-C the fewest.

About this clone: Its antigen remains unidentified.

All donors participated as healthy donors of bone marrow. This PCR relied on a set of 60 Vbeta primers and 13 Jbeta primers. Sequencing was performed with immunoSEQ multiplex PCR; in TCRdb, only in-frame clones are kept and a portion is missing. The repertoire has 110,000 to 150,000 clones, roughly four fifths of them found once; the top ten carry under 15%. Germline CDR1 ENHRY, CDR2 SYGVKD. This CDR3 has 14 amino acids. Unmatched junction bases numbered 6, after V lost 7 bases and J lost 5 bases. This chain joins TRBV10-3 and TRBJ2-1; TRBD2 aligns across 9 bases. This TCR came from a human donor in good health. The specimen sequenced was PBMCs. CDR3 nucleotide sequence: TGTGCCATCAATCCGGGACTAGCTGACAATGAGCAGTTCTTC. Protein product: CAINPGLADNEQFF.